One and the same sample provided the 32 T cell receptor beta chains below, sequenced in a study of T cell responses to AZD1222 COVID-19 vaccine. Data came from immunoSEQ multiplex PCR; TCRdb stores just in-frame clones and leaves some out. Here the sample spans some 130,000 clones, approximately 83% being singletons. Sequencing was performed on peripheral blood, taken on day 0 of AZD1222 vaccination. The source of these receptors is an adult in good health.

The chain links TRBV20-1 to TRBJ2-2; no clear D. The CDR3 is 13 amino acids. Germline V gene lookup returns CDR1 DFQATT and CDR2 SNEGSKA (reference sequence). V was trimmed by 3 bases and J by 1 base, leaving 6 bases between them. The CDR3 here is CSASAGNTGELFF. The DNA for the CDR3 is TGCAGTGCTAGTGCAGGGAACACCGGGGAGCTGTTTTTT.

The V gene is TRBV6-5, the J gene TRBJ1-1; TRBD1 aligns across 8 bases. The CDR3 runs to 14 residues. V was pared by 6 bases and J by 5 bases, with 8 bases of the junction left unmatched. CDR1 MNHEY and CDR2 SVGAGI come from the germline V gene. This CDR3 reads CASSASGGRTEAFF. The CDR3 DNA follows: TGTGCCAGCAGCGCTTCAGGGGGCCGAACTGAAGCTTTCTTT.

The rearrangement joins TRBV7-8 to TRBJ1-3, with D hard to call. V was trimmed by 2 bases and J by 0 bases, leaving 14 bases between them. Germline CDR1 is SGHVS and CDR2 is FQNEAQ. The CDR3 totals 17 residues. CDR3 nucleotides: TGTGCCAGCAGCTTAAGGGTGCCACTGAGCTCTGGAAACACCATATATTTT. The encoded protein is CASSLRVPLSSGNTIYF.

CDR3 in amino acids: CASSKRPAGNTIYF. CDR3 in DNA: TGTGCCAGCAGCAAGAGGCCGGCTGGAAACACCATATATTTT. V usage is TRBV21-1 and J usage is TRBJ1-3. TRBV21-1 is a pseudogene locus. The CDR3 loop spans 14 amino acids.

The sample holds a few counts of this clone. The chain employs TRBV6-6 and TRBJ2-7; 7 nucleotides align to TRBD1. Germline values: CDR1 MNHNY, CDR2 SVGAGI (reference sequence). V lost 2 bases, J lost 7 bases, and 14 bases stayed unmatched. The CDR3 is made up of 16 amino acids. CDR3 coding DNA: TGTGCCAGCAGTTACCCTACGACAGGGACCATGCGGGAGCAGTACTTC. It specifies CASSYPTTGTMREQYF.

The rearrangement links TRBV11-3 to TRBJ2-1; the D gene is possibly TRBD2 (6 bases). In germline, CDR1 is SGHNT, CDR2 YENEEA. CDR3 length: 15 amino acids. Trimming cost V 0 bases and J 6 bases, with 12 bases left between them. CDR3 nucleotides: TGTGCCAGCAGCTTAGATCCGGGACTGATCAATGAGCAGTTCTTC. Translating gives CASSLDPGLINEQFF.

This clone was recorded once. Other DNA sequences in the sample encode the same CDR3. V is TRBV3-1 (or the pseudogene TRBV3-2) and J is TRBJ1-2, with 9 bases aligning to TRBD1. Germline lookup yields CDR1 LGHDT and CDR2 YNNKEL (reference sequence). With V trimmed by 4 bases and J by 1 base, 1 base remained unmatched. CDR3 size: 14 residues. CDR3 in amino acids: CASSRTGVNYGYTF. CDR3 coding DNA: TGTGCCAGCAGCCGGACAGGGGTTAACTATGGCTACACCTTC.

V is TRBV29-1 and J is TRBJ2-1; no firm D call. The V end was cut by 4 bases, the J end by 8 bases, with 12 bases between. Germline assignment: CDR1 SQVTM and CDR2 ANQGSEA. There are 12 residues in the CDR3. The chain's CDR3 is CSVGVHGYEQFF. The CDR3, as DNA: TGCAGCGTTGGTGTTCACGGCTATGAGCAGTTCTTC.

The V call is TRBV4-1, the J call TRBJ1-4; D gene uncertain. The CDR3 has 13 amino acids. Germline loops: CDR1 MGHRA, CDR2 YSYEKL. V lost 7 bases and J 6 bases, leaving 12 bases between the germline ends. CDR3 in DNA: TGCGCCAGCACCCGATTAACAGATGAAAAACTGTTTTTT. This encodes CASTRLTDEKLFF.

This clone showed up just once. The chain carries TRBV7-6 and TRBJ2-1, with D perhaps matching TRBD2 (6 bases). The V end was cut by 5 bases, the J end by 7 bases, with 18 bases between. This CDR3 spans 15 amino acids. The germline gives CDR1 SGHVS, CDR2 FNYEAQ. CDR3 loop: CASSPGGPRVNEQFF. The CDR3 DNA follows: TGTGCCAGCAGCCCCGGAGGGCCCCGAGTTAATGAGCAGTTCTTC.

The chain is built from TRBV5-6 and TRBJ2-2; unclear D gene. The ends were cut back, 6 bases at V and 5 bases at J, with 8 bases in the middle. The CDR3 has 12 residues. In germline, CDR1 is SGHDT, CDR2 YYEEEE. Here the CDR3 reads CASNWNTGELFF. The CDR3 DNA is TGTGCCAGCAACTGGAATACCGGGGAGCTGTTTTTT.

The V call is TRBV7-8, the J call TRBJ1-2; D ambiguous. The CDR3 is 14 amino acids. Germline V lookup: CDR1 SGHVS, CDR2 FQNEAQ. Between the trimmed V and J ends, which lost 3 bases and 8 bases, there was a span of 16 bases. The CDR3 reads CASSFSSGSWGYTF. CDR3 nucleotide sequence: TGTGCCAGCAGCTTCTCCAGCGGTTCGTGGGGCTACACCTTC.

V gene TRBV4-1 combines with J gene TRBJ1-2; a possible D gene is TRBD1 (5 bases). V lost 2 bases, J lost 4 bases, and 11 bases lay in between. The CDR3 loop spans 14 amino acids. Germline V gene lookup returns CDR1 MGHRA and CDR2 YSYEKL. The CDR3 coding sequence is TGCGCCAGCAGCCAACAGGGATTTGGCTATGGCTACACCTTC. It encodes CASSQQGFGYGYTF.

The CDR3 DNA is TGTGCCAGCAGCCCGACCCTCGTCGGGGGGGGCACCGGGGAGCTGTTTTTT. Translating gives CASSPTLVGGGTGELFF. The chain is built from TRBV11-2 and TRBJ2-2; 8 positions match TRBD2. With 5 bases clipped from V and 4 bases from J, the junction kept 12 bases outside the gene matches. The CDR3 length is 17 residues. Germline assignment: CDR1 SGHAT and CDR2 FQNNGV.

This clone was seen more than once but under ten times. CDR3 bases: TGTGCCAGCCAACATCCGGGACAGTACTACGAGCAGTACTTC. As protein: CASQHPGQYYEQYF. This chain links TRBV18 with TRBJ2-7; 7 bases line up with TRBD1. J was trimmed by 3 bases and V by 8 bases; bases with no gene match: 10. The germline V gene has CDR1 KGHSH and CDR2 LQKENI. The CDR3 is 14 amino acids.

This clone is termed medium-sized. The rearrangement links TRBV6-5 to TRBJ1-5; D is possibly TRBD1 (5 bases). The germline gives CDR1 MNHEY, CDR2 SVGAGI. The CDR3 contains 15 residues. With 5 bases removed from V and 4 bases from J, the gap between germline ends came to 15 bases. CDR3 in DNA: TGTGCCAGCAGTATCGGGGCGGGTGGGAATCAGCCCCAGCATTTT. It specifies CASSIGAGGNQPQHF.

The rearrangement joins TRBV7-3 to TRBJ1-1; 7 positions match TRBD1. V shed 5 bases and J 1 base; nucleotides not matched to a gene: 7. Germline loops: CDR1 SGHTA, CDR2 FQGTGA. The CDR3 covers 15 residues. CDR3 sequence (DNA): TGTGCCAGCAGCACTCAAGGGGGCAGGAACACTGAAGCTTTCTTT. It yields the protein CASSTQGGRNTEAFF.

The V and J genes are TRBV9 and TRBJ1-1, with D maybe TRBD1 (5 bases). The germline V gene has CDR1 SGDLS and CDR2 YYNGEE. CDR3 length: 13 amino acids. V was trimmed by 3 bases and J by 4 bases, leaving 10 bases between them. The DNA of the CDR3 is TGTGCCAGCAGCGCAAGAACAGGCACTGAAGCTTTCTTT. This codes for CASSARTGTEAFF. Full variable domain (missing parts from reference TRBV9 and TRBJ1-1): DSGVTQTPKHLITATGQRVTLRCSPRSGDLSVYWYQQSLDQGLQFLIQYYNGEERAKGNILERFSAQQFPDLHSELNLSSLELGDSALYFCASSARTGTEAFFGQGTRLTVV.

The rearrangement uses TRBV9 and TRBJ2-1; TRBD2 matches at 7 bases. The CDR3 covers 15 residues. Germline CDR1 reads SGDLS; CDR2 reads YYNGEE. Germline trimming cut 2 bases from V and 3 bases from J; bases unmatched to any gene: 5. The CDR3 nucleotides are TGTGCCAGCAGCGTGGATTGGACTAGCTACAATGAGCAGTTCTTC. Its translation: CASSVDWTSYNEQFF.

The chain couples TRBV7-3 to TRBJ2-5; 11 nucleotides align to TRBD2. J lost 1 base, V lost 5 bases, and 6 bases had no gene match. Germline CDR1 SGHTA, CDR2 FQGTGA. CDR3 length: 16 amino acids. The CDR3 reads CASSPGLAGIQETQYF. For the CDR3, the DNA is TGTGCCAGCAGCCCCGGACTAGCGGGTATCCAAGAGACCCAGTACTTC.

This clone was observed a handful of times. The genes are TRBV2 and TRBJ1-5; 7 nucleotides line up with TRBD1. CDR3 length: 15 residues. The V segment lost 6 bases and the J segment 2 bases; nucleotides outside the gene matches: 7. The germline gives CDR1 SNHLY, CDR2 FYNNEI. In DNA, the CDR3 is TGTGCCAGCAGGCCCCAGGGGGTGGGCAATCAGCCCCAGCATTTT. This gives the protein CASRPQGVGNQPQHF.

The chain carries TRBV11-2 and TRBJ1-1; D not certain. CDR1 is SGHAT, CDR2 FQNNGV, per germline. The CDR3 is 15 residues long. The ends were cut back, 5 bases at V and 0 bases at J, with 13 bases in the middle. The CDR3: CASSPQTVMNTEAFF. The CDR3 coding sequence is TGTGCCAGCAGCCCACAGACGGTCATGAACACTGAAGCTTTCTTT.

The chain employs TRBV30 and TRBJ1-2, with TRBD1 as a possible D gene (5 bases). The ends were cut back, 0 bases at V and 5 bases at J, with 10 bases in the middle. The CDR3 has 13 residues. Germline V gene lookup returns CDR1 GTSNPN and CDR2 SVGIG (reference sequence). Here the CDR3 reads CAWSVQALYGYTF. In DNA, the CDR3 is TGTGCCTGGAGTGTACAGGCGCTTTATGGCTACACCTTC. The full variable domain, in which reference TRBV30 and TRBJ1-2 provide the parts outside the CDR3, is SQTIHQWPATLVQPVGSPLSLECTVEGTSNPNLYWYRQAAGRGLQLLFYSVGIGQISSEVPQNLSASRPQDRQFILSSKKLLLSDSGFYLCAWSVQALYGYTFGSGTRLTVV.

V and J are TRBV18 and TRBJ2-7; weak D call: TRBD2 (6 bases). Germline V lookup: CDR1 KGHSH, CDR2 LQKENI. CDR3 size: 14 residues. Trimming stripped 6 bases from V and 2 bases from J, with 14 bases between. CDR3 residues: CASSYSSETYEQYF. The CDR3 nucleotides read TGTGCCAGCTCGTACTCTAGCGAGACCTACGAGCAGTACTTC.

The CDR3 DNA reads as TGCAGCGTTGGATTATGGGCAGGTAGCGCGATGGGCTACACCTTC. It yields the protein CSVGLWAGSAMGYTF. The chain links TRBV29-1 to TRBJ1-2, with D unclear. This CDR3 spans 15 amino acids. Germline V gene data show CDR1 as SQVTM and CDR2 as ANQGSEA. V gave up 4 bases and J gave up 8 bases, with 23 bases separating them. Filled out from reference TRBV29-1 and TRBJ1-2, the complete variable domain reads SAVISQKPSRDICQRGTSLTIQCQVDSQVTMMFWYRQQPGQSLTLIATANQGSEATYESGFVIDKFPISRPNLTFSTLTVSNMSPEDSSIYLCSVGLWAGSAMGYTFGSGTRLTVV.

CDR3 sequence: CASSDGVGQGANVLTF. CDR3 in DNA: TGTGCCAGCAGCGACGGGGTGGGTCAGGGGGCCAACGTCCTGACTTTC. This chain uses TRBV7-6 with TRBJ2-6; weak D call: TRBD2 (5 bases). In germline, CDR1 is SGHVS, CDR2 FNYEAQ. V was clipped by 5 bases and J by 4 bases, with 15 bases between them. The CDR3 covers 16 residues.

This sequence joins TRBV30 and TRBJ1-4; possible D gene TRBD1, 5 bases. This CDR3 is 15 amino acids long. Germline CDR1 and CDR2: GTSNPN and SVGIG (reference sequence). Trimming shortened V by 2 bases and J by 3 bases, and 13 bases separated the two germline ends. CDR3 sequence reads: CAWSPDRGANEKLFF. DNA for the CDR3: TGTGCCTGGAGTCCAGATCGGGGGGCTAATGAAAAACTGTTTTTT.

Written as DNA, the CDR3 is TGTGCCAGCAGCCCACAGGTAACTGAAGCTTTCTTT. Translation: CASSPQVTEAFF. The chain links TRBV7-9 to TRBJ1-1, with a weak D call TRBD1 (5 bases). Per the germline V gene, CDR1 is SEHNR and CDR2 is FQNEAQ (reference sequence). V was trimmed by 5 bases and J by 5 bases, leaving 9 bases between them. The CDR3 extends over 12 amino acids.

J is TRBJ2-2 and V is TRBV4-3; 8 nucleotides line up with TRBD1. The CDR3 runs 19 residues. Germline CDR1 reads LGHNA; CDR2 reads YSLEER. The J segment lost 8 bases and the V segment lost 0 bases, leaving 17 bases of the junction unmatched. CDR3 amino acids: CASSQDSLWGTGFSGELFF. CDR3 DNA sequence: TGCGCCAGCAGCCAAGACTCGCTTTGGGGGACAGGTTTTTCTGGGGAGCTGTTTTTT.

This chain links TRBV3-1 (or the pseudogene TRBV3-2) with TRBJ2-1; 9 bases are shared with TRBD2. CDR1 and CDR2 from the germline V gene are LGHDT and YNNKEL (reference sequence). The V gene end was trimmed by 4 bases and the J gene end by 6 bases; junction bases not matched to a gene: 4. The CDR3 covers 14 residues. This CDR3 is CASSRRGGGNEQFF. In DNA form, the CDR3 reads TGTGCCAGCAGCCGGCGCGGGGGGGGCAATGAGCAGTTCTTC.

This clone was seen only a few times. V gene TRBV6-5 combines with J gene TRBJ1-5, with 7 bases lining up with TRBD1. Trimming cost V 6 bases and J 7 bases; bases outside gene matches: 12. Germline V lookup: CDR1 MNHEY, CDR2 SVGAGI. The CDR3 has 15 residues. The CDR3 loop reads CASRLTGTALQPQHF. The CDR3 region has the DNA TGTGCCAGCAGATTAACCGGGACAGCCCTCCAGCCCCAGCATTTT.

This rearrangement joins TRBV6-2 or TRBV6-3 to TRBJ1-5; the D is unclear. The V end lost 5 bases, the J end lost 2 bases, and 10 bases lay between the germline ends. There are 14 residues in the CDR3. The germline V gene encodes CDR1 MNHEY and CDR2 SVGEGT. The CDR3 DNA reads as TGTGCCAGCAGTCTTTTTGGGGGCAATCAGCCCCAGCATTTT. This sequence encodes CASSLFGGNQPQHF.